This passage covers 25 T cell receptor beta chains from one sample sequenced in a study of T cells in women clearing cervical HPV infection. The protocol was immunoSEQ multiplex PCR, while the TCRdb copy is restricted to in-frame clones and leaves out a portion. The sample has tens of thousands of clones. Sequenced material: blood buffy coat. The receptors stem from a woman between 18 and 70 years old with a cervical HPV16 infection that either progressed to CIN3+ or cleared (not recorded which).

Remarks on this clone: Sequencing ends 3 residues short of the CDR3 end; the germline J gene provides the rest. The chain joins TRBV18 to TRBJ1-4; 9 bases agree with TRBD1. CDR3 length: 16 amino acids. V lost 0 bases, J lost 9 bases, and 8 bases stayed unmatched. CDR1 is KGHSH and CDR2 is LQKENI in the germline V gene. Partial CDR3 DNA: TGTGCCAGCTCACCACCCACCTGGACAGGGGATCAAAAA. It specifies CASSPPTWTGDQK. In full, the CDR3 is CASSPPTWTGDQKLFF.

About this clone itself: The read terminates 3 residues ahead of where the CDR3 ends, so the germline J gene completes it. The genes are TRBV6-2 or TRBV6-3 and TRBJ2-7; 8 positions agree with TRBD1. The CDR3 consists of 15 residues. Germline assignment: CDR1 MNHEY and CDR2 SVGEGT. The V gene end was trimmed by 6 bases and the J gene end by 6 bases; junction bases not matched to a gene: 13. CDR3 bases read: TGTGCCAGCAGCCCCGGACAGGGAGAAAGTGGCGAG. Translation: CASSPGQGESGE. The CDR3 reads in full as CASSPGQGESGEQYF.

Remarks on this clone: The CDR3 is cut off 3 residues early in the read; its end comes from the germline J gene. V usage is TRBV6-2 or TRBV6-3 and J usage is TRBJ2-3; the D gene is possibly TRBD2 (6 bases). The germline CDR1 and CDR2 sequences are MNHEY and SVGEGT. The CDR3 has 14 amino acids. Trimming cost V 10 bases and J 2 bases, with 16 bases left between them. Incomplete CDR3 DNA: TGTGCCACCCAATTCGGAGGGGACACAGATACG. It yields the protein CATQFGGDTDT. The whole CDR3 protein reads CATQFGGDTDTQYF.

CDR3 amino acids: CASSLSQTGGPYNEQFF. CDR3 bases read: TGTGCCAGCAGTTTATCCCAGACAGGGGGTCCCTACAATGAG. The chain uses TRBV12-3 or TRBV12-4 and TRBJ2-1; 9 nucleotides match TRBD1. The read ends 3 residues before the CDR3 terminus; that terminus is restored from the germline J gene. This CDR3 contains 17 residues. The trim removed 2 bases at V and 2 bases at J, leaving 7 bases unmatched.

CDR3 DNA, as far as it was read: TGTGCCAGCAGTGACGACTGGACTAGCGTATCCACAGATACG. Translating it yields CASSDDWTSVSTDT. The whole CDR3 sequence reads CASSDDWTSVSTDTQYF. This chain connects TRBV6-4 to TRBJ2-3, with 9 nucleotides matching TRBD2. The read ends 3 residues before the CDR3 terminus; that terminus is restored from the germline J gene. Germline V CDR1 and CDR2: MRHNA, SNTAGT. This CDR3 is 17 amino acids long. V was clipped by 2 bases and J by 2 bases; unmatched bases: 8.

This chain's CDR3 is CASSPGTSSNTQYF. The CDR3 DNA, read in part, is TGTGCCAGCAGCCCAGGGACTAGTTCGAATACG. J is TRBJ2-3 and V is TRBV11-2, with 8 bases that match TRBD2. The DNA ends 3 residues before the CDR3 does, and the rest of the CDR3 is filled in from the germline J gene. Germline assignment: CDR1 SGHAT and CDR2 FQNNGV. The CDR3 runs 14 residues. J gave up 7 bases and V 5 bases, and 8 bases lay outside the gene matches.

In the case of this clone: The sequenced fragment ends 3 residues before the CDR3 boundary, so the rest is inferred from the germline J gene. The gene calls are TRBV30 and TRBJ2-1, with D tentatively TRBD2 (6 bases). Looked up from germline, CDR1 is GTSNPN and CDR2 is SVGIG (reference sequence). Between the trimmed V and J ends, which lost 2 bases and 4 bases, there was a span of 12 bases. CDR3 length: 14 residues. CDR3 in amino acids: CAWSLSAGYNEQFF. The CDR3 bases that were read are TGTGCCTGGAGTCTTTCGGCGGGGTACAATGAG.

About this clone: The read ends 3 residues early relative to the CDR3; the germline J gene fills the gap. The chain recombines TRBV2 with TRBJ1-5; D perhaps matches TRBD1 (5 bases). Trimming took 9 bases from V and 4 from J, leaving 13 bases between them. CDR1 and CDR2 from the germline V gene are SNHLY and FYNNEI. The CDR3 is made up of 13 amino acids. The CDR3 here is CASGGQMNQPQHF. CDR3 DNA, as far as it was read: TGTGCCAGTGGTGGACAAATGAATCAGCCC. Supplemented by reference TRBV2 and TRBJ1-5, the full variable domain reads EPEVTQTPSHQVTQMGQEVILRCVPISNHLYFYWYRQILGQKVEFLVSFYNNEISEKSEIFDDQFSVERPDGSNFTLKIRSTKLEDSAMYFCASGGQMNQPQHFGDGTRLSIL.

As for this clone: With the read ending 3 residues before the CDR3 end, the germline J gene is used to fill in that end. V gene TRBV5-1 combines with J gene TRBJ2-6; 7 bases map to TRBD1. V lost 3 bases and J lost 0; bases outside the gene matches: 12. Germline assignment: CDR1 SGHRS and CDR2 YFSETQ. The length of the CDR3 is 19 residues. CDR3 bases read: TGCGCCAGCAGCTCTCACTACTCGACAGGGAACTCTGGGGCCAACGTC. It codes for CASSSHYSTGNSGANV. The full CDR3 protein reads CASSSHYSTGNSGANVLTF.

For this clone: The read falls 3 residues short of the CDR3 end, and the missing part is taken from the germline J gene. The chain couples TRBV20-1 to TRBJ2-1, with TRBD2 matching 12 bases. From germline, CDR1 is DFQATT and CDR2 SNEGSKA (reference sequence). V dropped 4 bases and J dropped 4; count of bases not matched to a gene: 5. This CDR3 contains 15 residues. The DNA read from the CDR3 is TGCAGTGCTAACCTAGCGGGGGGGCGTTACAATGAG. As protein: CSANLAGGRYNE. The CDR3 in full is CSANLAGGRYNEQFF.

Turning to this clone: Coverage ceases 3 residues before the CDR3 finishes, and the germline J gene fills in the end. The rearrangement uses TRBV7-6 and TRBJ1-3; D is perhaps TRBD1 (5 bases). This CDR3 region has 17 residues. The germline V and J ends were trimmed by 4 bases and 0 bases, with 16 bases remaining between them. CDR1 and CDR2 (germline): SGHVS, FNYEAQ. CDR3 loop: CASSWGGARSSGNTIYF. Partial CDR3 DNA: TGTGCCAGCAGCTGGGGAGGGGCACGAAGCTCTGGAAACACC.

Note on this clone: The CDR3 is cut off 3 residues early in the read; its end comes from the germline J gene. The gene calls are TRBV27 and TRBJ1-6, with unresolved D. The germline V gene has CDR1 MNHEY and CDR2 SMNVEV (reference sequence). The CDR3 is 14 residues long. The V end was cut by 5 bases, the J end by 9 bases, with 14 bases between. The CDR3: CASSPSLSGSPLHF. Partial CDR3 DNA: TGTGCCAGCAGTCCCTCCCTCTCGGGTTCACCC.

For this clone: The CDR3 end is not reached by the read, which stops 3 residues before it; the germline J gene fills it in. The chain combines TRBV28 with TRBJ2-3; 7 positions match TRBD2. The CDR3 sequence is 17 residues long. J was trimmed by 3 bases and V by 6 bases; bases with no gene match: 15. Germline V gives CDR1 MDHEN, CDR2 SYDVKM. CDR3 in amino acids: CASSPSHRLAVTDTQYF. Partial CDR3 DNA: TGTGCCAGCAGCCCCTCGCACAGACTAGCAGTGACAGATACG.

Details on this clone: The CDR3 goes on 3 residues after the read ends, and that part is filled in from the germline J gene. This chain links TRBV5-1 with TRBJ2-1; 11 bases agree with TRBD1. The CDR3 runs 15 residues. Germline-derived CDR1 and CDR2 are SGHRS and YFSETQ. V was clipped by 1 base and J by 6 bases; unmatched bases: 3. CDR3 sequence reads: CASSLPGQGVNEQFF. CDR3 bases read: TGCGCCAGCAGCTTGCCGGGACAGGGGGTCAATGAG.

In regard to this clone: The sequence runs out 3 residues before the end of the CDR3; the remainder is reconstructed from the germline J gene. The chain recombines TRBV6-1 with TRBJ2-3, with 11 bases matching TRBD2. Germline values: CDR1 MNHNS, CDR2 SASEGT. Trimming took 0 bases from V and 2 from J; bases not matched to a gene: 1. This CDR3 region has 16 residues. CDR3 bases read: TGTGCCAGCAGTGAAGCTAGCGGGGGGGCCACAGATACG. Translating gives CASSEASGGATDT. Given in full, the CDR3 is CASSEASGGATDTQYF.

The CDR3 spells CSARDLGGGDYNEQFF. The covered CDR3 bases are TGCAGTGCTAGAGATCTGGGCGGGGGGGACTACAATGAG. The chain joins TRBV20-1 to TRBJ2-1, with TRBD2 identical over 9 bases. The read ends 3 residues shy of where the CDR3 ends; the end is completed using the germline J gene. The CDR3 sequence is 16 residues long. V was clipped by 0 bases and J by 3 bases; unmatched bases: 6. From germline, CDR1 is DFQATT and CDR2 SNEGSKA (reference sequence).

To note about this clone: Read data end 3 residues before the CDR3 end; the end is taken from the germline J gene. This chain links TRBV6-4 with TRBJ2-6; 7 bases line up with TRBD2. V gave up 3 bases and J gave up 1 base; unmatched junction bases: 0. Germline-derived CDR1 and CDR2 are MRHNA and SNTAGT. This CDR3 spans 15 amino acids. The sequenced part of the CDR3 DNA is TGTGCCAGCAGTGAGGGGGGGTCTGGGGCCAACGTC. Its protein is CASSEGGSGANV. The entire CDR3 sequence reads CASSEGGSGANVLTF.

Remarks on this clone: The sequenced fragment ends 3 residues before the CDR3 boundary, so the rest is inferred from the germline J gene. The V call is TRBV6-2 or TRBV6-3, the J call TRBJ1-3; D possibly corresponds to TRBD1 (5 bases). The V gene's germline CDR1 is MNHEY and CDR2 SVGEGT. V was cut by 2 bases and J by 1 base, with 6 bases left in between. The CDR3 has 14 residues. CDR3 DNA (partial): TGTGCCAGCAGTTACAGGGGATCTGGAAACACC. Its protein product is CASSYRGSGNT. The CDR3 reads in full as CASSYRGSGNTIYF.

On this clone itself: The CDR3 extends 3 residues past the end of the read, so its final part is completed from the germline J gene. The rearrangement uses TRBV20-1 and TRBJ2-3; 12 bases line up with TRBD2. J was trimmed by 5 bases and V by 3 bases; bases with no gene match: 9. The CDR3 is 16 amino acids. Germline V CDR1 and CDR2: DFQATT, SNEGSKA (reference sequence). CDR3 loop: CSASRLAGGPKDTQYF. CDR3 DNA, as far as it was read: TGCAGTGCTAGTCGGCTAGCGGGGGGGCCCAAAGATACG.

Worth noting for this clone: The read falls 3 residues short of the CDR3 end, and the missing part is taken from the germline J gene. The chain carries TRBV19 and TRBJ2-5; the match to TRBD2 covers 13 bases. The J segment lost 5 bases and the V segment lost 6 bases, leaving 6 bases of the junction unmatched. This CDR3 comprises 15 residues. Per the germline V gene, CDR1 is LNHDA and CDR2 is SQIVND (reference sequence). The sequenced part of the CDR3 DNA is TGTGCCAGTAGGGTGACTAGCGGGGGGATGGAGACC. Amino acid sequence: CASRVTSGGMET. The entire CDR3 protein is CASRVTSGGMETQYF. Using reference TRBV19 and TRBJ2-5 for the parts outside the CDR3, the full variable domain is DGGITQSPKYLFRKEGQNVTLSCEQNLNHDAMYWYRQDPGQGLRLIYYSQIVNDFQKGDIAEGYSVSREKKESFPLTVTSAQKNPTAFYLCASRVTSGGMETQYFGPGTRLLVL.

CDR3 DNA, as far as it was read: TGCAGTGCTGGACGGACGGCGGGTAATCAGCCC. This gives the protein CSAGRTAGNQP. In full, the CDR3 reads CSAGRTAGNQPQHF. The chain links TRBV20-1 to TRBJ1-5; the D is unclear. The sequence runs out 3 residues before the end of the CDR3; the remainder is reconstructed from the germline J gene. Trimming pared 5 bases from V and 4 bases from J, leaving 15 bases between. CDR1 is DFQATT, CDR2 SNEGSKA, per germline (reference sequence). CDR3 length: 14 residues.

To note about this clone: The CDR3 end falls 3 residues outside the read, so it is completed with the germline J gene. This rearrangement joins TRBV29-1 to TRBJ2-5; D not certain. The CDR3 has 12 residues. The V gene's germline CDR1 is SQVTM and CDR2 ANQGSEA. V was shortened by 4 bases and J by 5 bases, with 11 bases between the two germline ends. The CDR3 loop is CSVAGFTETQYF. Incomplete CDR3 DNA: TGCAGCGTTGCCGGGTTTACGGAGACC.

In the case of this clone: From the germline J gene comes the end of the CDR3, since the read stops 3 residues before it. The chain uses TRBV10-1 and TRBJ2-1; TRBD1 might be the D (6 bases). The CDR3 sequence is 14 residues long. Germline CDR1 WNHNN, CDR2 SYGVQD (reference sequence). Trimming took 3 bases from V and 7 from J, leaving 13 bases between them. CDR3 region: CASSEGWGQNEQFF. The sequenced CDR3 bases are TGCGCCAGCAGTGAAGGTTGGGGGCAAAATGAG.

Concerning this clone: The CDR3 goes on 3 residues after the read ends, and that part is filled in from the germline J gene. This chain joins TRBV20-1 and TRBJ2-5; TRBD2 matches at 8 bases. V shed 3 bases and J 2 bases; nucleotides not matched to a gene: 2. The CDR3 has 13 residues. Germline CDR1 DFQATT, CDR2 SNEGSKA (reference sequence). The CDR3 spells CSASAGGQETQYF. The sequenced part of the CDR3 DNA is TGCAGTGCTAGCGCGGGGGGTCAAGAGACC.

Regarding this clone: Read data end 3 residues before the CDR3 end; the end is taken from the germline J gene. The chain recombines TRBV7-3 with TRBJ2-1, with a possible D match to TRBD2 (6 bases). The V and J ends lost 5 bases and 4 bases respectively, with 15 bases between them. Germline-derived CDR1 and CDR2 are SGHTA and FQGTGA. The CDR3 has 15 amino acids. The CDR3 is CASSTGLNPYNEQFF. The DNA read from the CDR3 is TGTGCCAGCAGCACCGGACTAAACCCATACAATGAG.